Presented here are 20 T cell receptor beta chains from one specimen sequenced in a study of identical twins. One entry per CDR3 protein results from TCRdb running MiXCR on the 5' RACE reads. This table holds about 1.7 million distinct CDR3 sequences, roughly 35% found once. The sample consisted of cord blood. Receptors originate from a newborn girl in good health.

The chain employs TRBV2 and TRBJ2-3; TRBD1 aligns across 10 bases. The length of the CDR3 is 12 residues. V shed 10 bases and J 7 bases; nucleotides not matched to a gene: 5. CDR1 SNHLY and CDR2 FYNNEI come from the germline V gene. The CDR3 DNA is TGTGCCATAGACAGGGGGCCAAATACGCAGTATTTT. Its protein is CAIDRGPNTQYF.

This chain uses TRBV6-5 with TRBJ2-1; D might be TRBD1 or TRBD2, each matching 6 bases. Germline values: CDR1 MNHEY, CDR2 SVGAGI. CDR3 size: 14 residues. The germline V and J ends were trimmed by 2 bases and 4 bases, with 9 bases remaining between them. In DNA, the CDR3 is TGTGCCAGCAGTTACGGGGGGCAGTACAATGAGCAGTTCTTC. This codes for CASSYGGQYNEQFF.

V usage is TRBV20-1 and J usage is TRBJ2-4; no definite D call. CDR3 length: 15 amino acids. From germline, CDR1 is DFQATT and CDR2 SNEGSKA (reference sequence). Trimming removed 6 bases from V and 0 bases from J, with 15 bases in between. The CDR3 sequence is CSAQSQPLAKNIQYF. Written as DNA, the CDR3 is TGCAGTGCCCAAAGCCAGCCGCTAGCCAAAAACATTCAGTACTTC.

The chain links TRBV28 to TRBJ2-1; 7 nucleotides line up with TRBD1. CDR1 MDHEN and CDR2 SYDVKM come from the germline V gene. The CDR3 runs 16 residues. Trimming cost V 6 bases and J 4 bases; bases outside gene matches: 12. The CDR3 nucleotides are TGTGCCAGCAGCCTGTTCCCCGGGACAGCTTACAATGAGCAGTTCTTC. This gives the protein CASSLFPGTAYNEQFF. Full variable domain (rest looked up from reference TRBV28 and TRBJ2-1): DVKVTQSSRYLVKRTGEKVFLECVQDMDHENMFWYRQDPGLGLRLIYFSYDVKMKEKGDIPEGYSVSREKKERFSLILESASTNQTSMYLCASSLFPGTAYNEQFFGPGTRLTVL.

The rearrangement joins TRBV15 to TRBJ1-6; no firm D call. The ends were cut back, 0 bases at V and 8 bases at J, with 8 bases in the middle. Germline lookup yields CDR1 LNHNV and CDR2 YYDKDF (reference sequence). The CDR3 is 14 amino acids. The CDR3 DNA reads TGTGCCACCAGCAGAGATGGTGGTTATTCACCCCTCCACTTT. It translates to CATSRDGGYSPLHF.

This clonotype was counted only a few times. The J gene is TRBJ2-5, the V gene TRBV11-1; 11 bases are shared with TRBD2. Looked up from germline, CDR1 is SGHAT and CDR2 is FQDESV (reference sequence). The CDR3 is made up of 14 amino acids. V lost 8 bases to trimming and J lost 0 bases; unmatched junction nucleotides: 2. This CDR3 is CASSSGRNQETQYF. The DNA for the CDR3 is TGTGCCAGCTCTAGCGGGAGGAACCAAGAGACCCAGTACTTC.

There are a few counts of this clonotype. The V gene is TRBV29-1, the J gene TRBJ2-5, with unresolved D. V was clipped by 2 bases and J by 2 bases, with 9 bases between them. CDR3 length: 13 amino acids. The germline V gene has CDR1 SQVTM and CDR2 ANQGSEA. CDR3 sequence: CSVELGRQETQYF. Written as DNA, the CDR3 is TGCAGCGTTGAATTGGGTCGGCAAGAGACCCAGTACTTC.

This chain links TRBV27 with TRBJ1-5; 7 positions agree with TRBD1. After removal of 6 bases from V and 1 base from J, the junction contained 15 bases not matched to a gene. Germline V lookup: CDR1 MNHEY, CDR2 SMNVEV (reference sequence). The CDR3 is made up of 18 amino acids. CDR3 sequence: CASRLTGTAGLSNQPQHF. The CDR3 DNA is TGTGCCAGCAGACTGACGGGGACAGCCGGTCTAAGCAATCAGCCCCAGCATTTT.

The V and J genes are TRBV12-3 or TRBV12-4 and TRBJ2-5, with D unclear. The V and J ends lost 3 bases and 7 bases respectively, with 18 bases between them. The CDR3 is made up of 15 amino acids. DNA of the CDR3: TGTGCCAGCAGTTTGGACCACTCTCCAACGGCGACCCAGTACTTC. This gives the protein CASSLDHSPTATQYF.

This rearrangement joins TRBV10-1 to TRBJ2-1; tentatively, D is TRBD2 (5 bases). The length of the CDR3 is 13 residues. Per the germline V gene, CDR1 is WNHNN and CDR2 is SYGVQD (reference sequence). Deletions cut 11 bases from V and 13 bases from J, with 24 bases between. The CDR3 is CASAVGKWETQFF. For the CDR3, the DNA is TGCGCCTCAGCAGTAGGGAAATGGGAGACCCAGTTCTTC.

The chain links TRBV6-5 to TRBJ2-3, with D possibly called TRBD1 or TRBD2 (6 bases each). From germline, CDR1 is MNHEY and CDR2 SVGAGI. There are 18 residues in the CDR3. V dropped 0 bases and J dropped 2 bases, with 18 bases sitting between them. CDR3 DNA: TGTGCCAGCAGTTACTCGCCCGGGGGCGGGGAGAACACAGATACGCAGTATTTT. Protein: CASSYSPGGGENTDTQYF.

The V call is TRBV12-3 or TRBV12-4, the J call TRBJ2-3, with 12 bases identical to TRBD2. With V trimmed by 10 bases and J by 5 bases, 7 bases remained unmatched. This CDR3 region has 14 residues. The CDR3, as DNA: TGTGCCACGAAACTAGCGGGGGGAAGAGATACGCAGTATTTT. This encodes CATKLAGGRDTQYF.

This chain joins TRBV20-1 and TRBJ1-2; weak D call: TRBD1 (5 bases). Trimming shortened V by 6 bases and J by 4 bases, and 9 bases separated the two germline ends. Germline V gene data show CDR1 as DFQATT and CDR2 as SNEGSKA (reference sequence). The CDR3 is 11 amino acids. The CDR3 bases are TGCAGTGCGCGGACATTCTATGGCTACACCTTC. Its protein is CSARTFYGYTF.

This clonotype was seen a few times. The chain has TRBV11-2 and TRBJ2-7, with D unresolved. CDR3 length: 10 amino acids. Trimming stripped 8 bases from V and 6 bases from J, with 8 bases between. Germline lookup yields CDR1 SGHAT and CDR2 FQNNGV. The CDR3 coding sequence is TGTGCCAGCGGAGTGGGCGAGCAGTACTTC. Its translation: CASGVGEQYF.

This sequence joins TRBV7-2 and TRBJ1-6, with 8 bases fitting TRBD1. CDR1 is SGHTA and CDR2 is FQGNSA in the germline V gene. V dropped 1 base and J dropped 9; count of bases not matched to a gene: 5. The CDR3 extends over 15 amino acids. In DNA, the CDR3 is TGTGCCAGCAGCTTAGTGGGACAGGTCGGTTCACCCCTCCACTTT. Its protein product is CASSLVGQVGSPLHF.

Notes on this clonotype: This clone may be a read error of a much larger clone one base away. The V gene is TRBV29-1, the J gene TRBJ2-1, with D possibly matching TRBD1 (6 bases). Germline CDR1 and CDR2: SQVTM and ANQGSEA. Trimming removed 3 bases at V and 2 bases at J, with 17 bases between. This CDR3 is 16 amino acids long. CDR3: CSVDQAGQSPYNEQFF. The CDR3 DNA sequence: TGCAGCGTTGACCAGGCCGGACAGAGCCCCTACAATGAGCAGTTCTTC.

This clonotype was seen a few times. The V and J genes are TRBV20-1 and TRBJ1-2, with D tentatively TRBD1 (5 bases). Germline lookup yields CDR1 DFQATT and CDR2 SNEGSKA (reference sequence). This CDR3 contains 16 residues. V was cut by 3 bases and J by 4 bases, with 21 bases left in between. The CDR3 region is CSASSIKTVLIYGYTF. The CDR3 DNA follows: TGCAGTGCTAGTTCTATAAAGACAGTCCTCATCTATGGCTACACCTTC.

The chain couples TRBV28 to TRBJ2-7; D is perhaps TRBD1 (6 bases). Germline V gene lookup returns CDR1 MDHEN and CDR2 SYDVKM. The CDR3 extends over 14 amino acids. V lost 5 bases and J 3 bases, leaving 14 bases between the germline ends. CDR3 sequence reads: CASSVSGTLYEQYF. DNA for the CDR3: TGTGCCAGCAGTGTATCCGGGACACTCTACGAGCAGTACTTC.

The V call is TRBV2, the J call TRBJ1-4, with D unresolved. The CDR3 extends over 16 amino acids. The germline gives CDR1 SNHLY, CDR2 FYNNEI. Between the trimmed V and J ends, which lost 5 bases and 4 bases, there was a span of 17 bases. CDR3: CASSRLRTGNNEKLFF. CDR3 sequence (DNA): TGTGCCAGCAGTAGACTCCGGACGGGGAATAATGAAAAACTGTTTTTT.

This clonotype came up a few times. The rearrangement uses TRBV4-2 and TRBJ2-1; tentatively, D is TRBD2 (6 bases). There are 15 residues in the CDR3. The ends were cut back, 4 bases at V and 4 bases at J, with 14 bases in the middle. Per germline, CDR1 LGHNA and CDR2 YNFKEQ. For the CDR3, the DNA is TGTGCCAGCAGCCGCGGGCCGGGGGATTACAATGAGCAGTTCTTC. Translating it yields CASSRGPGDYNEQFF.